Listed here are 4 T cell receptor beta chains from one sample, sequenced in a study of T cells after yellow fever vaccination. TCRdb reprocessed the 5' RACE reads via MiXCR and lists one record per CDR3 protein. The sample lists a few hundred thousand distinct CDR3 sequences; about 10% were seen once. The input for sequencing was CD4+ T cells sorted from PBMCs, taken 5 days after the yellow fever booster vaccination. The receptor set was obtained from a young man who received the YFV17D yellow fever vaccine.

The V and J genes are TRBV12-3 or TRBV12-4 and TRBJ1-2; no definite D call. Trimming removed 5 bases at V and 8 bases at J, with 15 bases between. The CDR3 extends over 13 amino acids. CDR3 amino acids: CASSERRVEGYTF. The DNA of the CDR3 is TGTGCCAGCAGTGAACGACGGGTGGAGGGCTACACCTTC.

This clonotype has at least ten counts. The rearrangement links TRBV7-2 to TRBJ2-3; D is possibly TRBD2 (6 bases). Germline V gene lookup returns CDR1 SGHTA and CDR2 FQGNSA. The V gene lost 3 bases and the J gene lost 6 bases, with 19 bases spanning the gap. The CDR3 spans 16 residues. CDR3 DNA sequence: TGTGCCAGCAGCTTCCGTAGCGGCGGGGATCTTGATACGCAGTATTTT. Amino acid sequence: CASSFRSGGDLDTQYF.

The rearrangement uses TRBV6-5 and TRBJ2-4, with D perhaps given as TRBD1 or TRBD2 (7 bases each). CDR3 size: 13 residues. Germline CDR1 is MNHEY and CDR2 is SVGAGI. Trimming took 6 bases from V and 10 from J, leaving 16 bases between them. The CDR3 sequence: CASRPTGTNIQYF. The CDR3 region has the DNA TGTGCCAGCAGACCGACAGGGACTAATATTCAGTACTTC.

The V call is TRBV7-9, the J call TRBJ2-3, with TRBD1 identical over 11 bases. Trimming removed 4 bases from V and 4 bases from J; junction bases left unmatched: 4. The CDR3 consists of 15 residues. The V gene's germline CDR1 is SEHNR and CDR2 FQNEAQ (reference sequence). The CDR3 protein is CASSSGQGVPDTQYF. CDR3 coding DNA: TGTGCCAGCAGCTCGGGACAGGGGGTTCCAGATACGCAGTATTTT.